Below, 30 T cell receptor beta chains from the same sample are listed, as sequenced in a study of OX40 agonist ivuxolimab in advanced cancers. Sequencing was performed with immunoSEQ multiplex PCR; in TCRdb, only in-frame clones are kept and a portion is missing. This table holds tens of thousands of clones, roughly 86% found once. The sample in question was CD4+ or CD8+ T cells sorted from blood, obtained in a trial of the OX40 agonist ivuxolimab. These receptors were collected from an adult with an advanced solid tumor such as melanoma, head and neck, liver or kidney cancer.

A few counts support this clone. The CDR3 DNA reads TGTGCCAGCAGTTTGGATCAATATGGCTACACCTTC. Amino acids: CASSLDQYGYTF. This sequence joins TRBV28 and TRBJ1-2; D gene uncertain. The V end lost 3 bases, the J end lost 5 bases, and 7 bases lay between the germline ends. Germline CDR1 is MDHEN and CDR2 is SYDVKM. CDR3 length: 12 amino acids.

J is TRBJ1-3 and V is TRBV11-2, with D possibly matching TRBD1 (5 bases). CDR1 SGHAT and CDR2 FQNNGV come from the germline V gene. V lost 5 bases and J lost 0, with 11 bases in between. The CDR3 has 15 residues. The CDR3 region has the DNA TGTGCCAGCAGCGTGGAGGGGAGCTCTGGAAACACCATATATTTT. This codes for CASSVEGSSGNTIYF. Full variable domain (remainder filled in from reference TRBV11-2 and TRBJ1-3): EAGVAQSPRYKIIEKRQSVAFWCNPISGHATLYWYQQILGQGPKLLIQFQNNGVVDDSQLPKDRFSAERLKGVDSTLKIQPAKLEDSAVYLCASSVEGSSGNTIYFGEGSWLTVV.

The gene calls are TRBV4-2 and TRBJ1-1, with TRBD1 as a possible D gene (5 bases). Germline loops: CDR1 LGHNA, CDR2 YNFKEQ. Trimming removed 3 bases from V and 0 bases from J, with 11 bases in between. The CDR3 length is 15 residues. CDR3 loop: CASSQWGGLNTEAFF. The DNA for the CDR3 is TGTGCCAGCAGCCAGTGGGGCGGATTGAACACTGAAGCTTTCTTT.

The chain couples TRBV18 to TRBJ2-1; no reliable D call. The CDR3 is made up of 11 amino acids. V lost 6 bases and J 6 bases, leaving 6 bases between the germline ends. Germline V CDR1 and CDR2: KGHSH, LQKENI. The CDR3: CASSPLNEQFF. The CDR3 bases are TGTGCCAGCTCGCCCCTCAATGAGCAGTTCTTC.

The gene calls are TRBV10-3 and TRBJ1-2, with D tentatively TRBD1 (5 bases). CDR1 ENHRY and CDR2 SYGVKD come from the germline V gene. Between the trimmed V and J ends, which lost 6 bases and 5 bases, there was a span of 16 bases. This CDR3 comprises 14 residues. The DNA of the CDR3 is TGTGCCATCAGAGCCCGTGGGGCGGAATATGGCTACACCTTC. Translated: CAIRARGAEYGYTF.

The CDR3, as DNA: TGTGCCAGTAGTATTCAACGGTACGAGACCCAGTACTTC. It codes for CASSIQRYETQYF. The genes are TRBV19 and TRBJ2-5; the D is unclear. Germline-derived CDR1 and CDR2 are LNHDA and SQIVND (reference sequence). The CDR3 is 13 residues long. V lost 3 bases and J lost 5, with 10 bases in between.

The gene calls are TRBV5-5 and TRBJ1-5, with D unclear. CDR1 is SGHKS, CDR2 YYEKEE, per germline (reference sequence). The CDR3 runs 15 residues. With 6 bases removed from V and 0 bases from J, the gap between germline ends came to 13 bases. The CDR3 DNA reads as TGTGCCAGCATCTCCGGCATGGGTAGCAATCAGCCCCAGCATTTT. Protein: CASISGMGSNQPQHF.

V gene TRBV6-5 combines with J gene TRBJ1-2; D may be TRBD1 (6 bases). The CDR3 runs 14 residues. From germline, CDR1 is MNHEY and CDR2 SVGAGI. V was cut by 6 bases and J by 4 bases, with 15 bases left in between. CDR3 sequence reads: CASSPSTGVYGYTF. In DNA form, the CDR3 reads TGTGCCAGCAGCCCATCGACAGGAGTCTATGGCTACACCTTC.

The V and J genes are TRBV9 and TRBJ1-5, with 9 positions matching TRBD1. CDR1 and CDR2 (germline): SGDLS, YYNGEE. The CDR3 contains 15 residues. Trimming took 0 bases from V and 6 from J; bases not matched to a gene: 4. The CDR3 here is CASSVGQGVGQPQHF. CDR3 coding DNA: TGTGCCAGCAGCGTAGGACAGGGGGTGGGTCAGCCCCAGCATTTT.

This clone was detected once. The V call is TRBV28, the J call TRBJ1-3; 9 nucleotides agree with TRBD1. V shed 10 bases, J shed 4 bases, and the junction held 11 bases outside the gene matches. Germline values: CDR1 MDHEN, CDR2 SYDVKM. The CDR3 totals 15 residues. CDR3 sequence (DNA): TGTGCCACCATTGTCGGGACAGGGACCGGAAACACCATATATTTT. It yields the protein CATIVGTGTGNTIYF.

The chain has TRBV11-2 and TRBJ2-2; possibly TRBD2 for D (6 bases). This CDR3 spans 16 amino acids. Looked up from germline, CDR1 is SGHAT and CDR2 is FQNNGV. The ends were cut back, 5 bases at V and 2 bases at J, with 15 bases in the middle. The CDR3 nucleotides read TGTGCCAGCAGCGCGGGGTCCAGGGACAACACCGGGGAGCTGTTTTTT. Translating gives CASSAGSRDNTGELFF.

The J gene is TRBJ1-1, the V gene TRBV4-3; D possibly corresponds to TRBD1 (5 bases). Trimming removed 1 base from V and 4 bases from J, with 16 bases in between. Germline CDR1 and CDR2: LGHNA and YSLEER. This CDR3 spans 16 amino acids. The CDR3 sequence is CASSQASSGFATEAFF. The DNA for the CDR3 is TGCGCCAGCAGCCAAGCTAGTTCAGGGTTTGCCACTGAAGCTTTCTTT.

The CDR3 DNA is TGTGCCAGCAGCTTAGTTCAGCCTCCGGTGGGGGAGCAGTACTTC. Protein sequence: CASSLVQPPVGEQYF. The chain joins TRBV7-6 to TRBJ2-7; D gene unclear. Germline loops: CDR1 SGHVS, CDR2 FNYEAQ. The V and J ends lost 1 base and 7 bases respectively, with 17 bases between them. The CDR3 consists of 15 residues.

The V call is TRBV11-2, the J call TRBJ2-7, with no clear D. Trimming stripped 4 bases from V and 5 bases from J, with 18 bases between. This CDR3 region has 15 residues. Germline CDR1 and CDR2: SGHAT and FQNNGV. CDR3 coding DNA: TGTGCCAGCAGCTCGATCGGGTCTGCGAGCCACGAGCAGTACTTC. It is translated as CASSSIGSASHEQYF.

The chain combines TRBV11-2 with TRBJ1-1; 7 bases fit TRBD1. The CDR3 has 14 residues. Germline CDR1 reads SGHAT; CDR2 reads FQNNGV. Trimming cost V 5 bases and J 4 bases; bases outside gene matches: 7. CDR3 protein: CASSLLQGSTEAFF. CDR3 nucleotide sequence: TGTGCCAGCAGCCTCTTACAGGGGAGCACTGAAGCTTTCTTT.

This clone occurred once. This chain joins TRBV7-8 and TRBJ2-7; D is ambiguous. CDR1 and CDR2 from the germline V gene are SGHVS and FQNEAQ. CDR3 length: 13 amino acids. The germline V and J ends were trimmed by 2 bases and 7 bases, with 12 bases remaining between them. The CDR3 DNA sequence: TGTGCCAGCAGCTTATCAAGTGATACTGAGCAGTACGTC. It is translated as CASSLSSDTEQYV.

The V gene is TRBV5-1, the J gene TRBJ1-1, with D uncertain. The V gene lost 4 bases and the J gene lost 3 bases, with 10 bases spanning the gap. The CDR3 loop spans 13 amino acids. CDR1 SGHRS and CDR2 YFSETQ come from the germline V gene. The CDR3 loop reads CASSLLGDTEAFF. As DNA, the CDR3 is TGCGCCAGCAGCCTTTTGGGTGACACTGAAGCTTTCTTT.

This clone was counted between two and nine times. The chain has TRBV2 and TRBJ1-5; 7 nucleotides align to TRBD1. This CDR3 is built from 13 residues. The V segment lost 6 bases and the J segment 6 bases; nucleotides outside the gene matches: 5. Germline CDR1 reads SNHLY; CDR2 reads FYNNEI. CDR3 sequence (DNA): TGTGCCAGCAGCGGACAGGAAATTCAGCCCCAGCATTTT. Residues: CASSGQEIQPQHF.

The chain carries TRBV7-2 and TRBJ1-2; D gene uncertain. Trimming took 4 bases from V and 4 from J, leaving 1 base between them. From germline, CDR1 is SGHTA and CDR2 FQGNSA. This CDR3 contains 10 residues. The CDR3 loop reads CASSSYGYTF. The CDR3 DNA follows: TGTGCCAGCAGCTCCTATGGCTACACCTTC.

The J gene is TRBJ1-5, the V gene TRBV28; no clear D gene. Germline V gene data show CDR1 as MDHEN and CDR2 as SYDVKM. Between the trimmed V and J ends, which lost 7 bases and 4 bases, there was a span of 8 bases. The CDR3 totals 12 residues. CDR3 loop: CASTGGNQPQHF. The DNA for the CDR3 is TGTGCCAGCACCGGCGGAAATCAGCCCCAGCATTTT.

This chain connects TRBV27 to TRBJ2-7; weak D call: TRBD2 (5 bases). This CDR3 comprises 15 residues. The V gene lost 3 bases and the J gene lost 1 base, with 13 bases spanning the gap. Germline V gives CDR1 MNHEY, CDR2 SMNVEV (reference sequence). The CDR3 DNA reads TGTGCCAGCAGTTTCGCGGGTGAGGATTCCTACGAGCAGTACTTC. Protein product: CASSFAGEDSYEQYF.

The J gene is TRBJ2-2, the V gene TRBV21-1; TRBD2, the D gene given by the table, was not confirmed from the DNA. TRBV21-1 represents a pseudogene. The CDR3 is 15 residues long. The CDR3 region has the DNA TGTGCCAGCAGCCCATGGACTAGAACCACCGGGGAGCTGTTTTTT. Its translation is CASSPWTRTTGELFF.

The chain has TRBV27 and TRBJ2-1; 7 bases are a match to TRBD1. CDR1 MNHEY and CDR2 SMNVEV come from the germline V gene (reference sequence). Trimming took 6 bases from V and 3 from J; bases not matched to a gene: 5. The CDR3 is made up of 14 amino acids. The CDR3, as DNA: TGTGCCAGCAGAGACAGGGTTTACTACAATGAGCAGTTCTTC. Translated: CASRDRVYYNEQFF.

The genes are TRBV6-1 and TRBJ1-2; D is undetermined. The V and J ends lost 6 bases and 0 bases respectively, with 5 bases between them. CDR1 and CDR2 from the germline V gene are MNHNS and SASEGT. CDR3 size: 12 residues. The chain's CDR3 is CASSLSNYGYTF. The DNA of the CDR3 is TGTGCCAGCAGCCTCTCTAACTATGGCTACACCTTC.

The gene calls are TRBV5-6 and TRBJ2-7, with 12 bases matching TRBD2. The germline gives CDR1 SGHDT, CDR2 YYEEEE. V gave up 3 bases and J gave up 0 bases; unmatched junction bases: 4. CDR3 length: 16 residues. CDR3 sequence: CASSSWGLAGSYEQYF. For the CDR3, the DNA is TGTGCCAGCAGCTCCTGGGGACTAGCGGGCTCCTACGAGCAGTACTTC.

The rearrangement joins TRBV2 to TRBJ2-5, with 10 nucleotides matching TRBD1. CDR3 length: 15 residues. The germline CDR1 and CDR2 sequences are SNHLY and FYNNEI. The junction had 3 bases not matched to a gene; V was cut back by 0 bases and J by 5 bases. CDR3: CASSEAGDRGETQYF. In DNA form, the CDR3 reads TGTGCCAGCAGTGAAGCGGGGGACAGGGGTGAGACCCAGTACTTC.

This rearrangement joins TRBV6-1 to TRBJ2-1; D is possibly TRBD1 (5 bases). Germline CDR1 is MNHNS and CDR2 is SASEGT. V dropped 1 base and J dropped 0 bases, with 7 bases sitting between them. CDR3 length: 15 amino acids. This chain's CDR3 is CASSEGGHSYNEQFF. In DNA, the CDR3 is TGTGCCAGCAGTGAAGGCGGACACTCCTACAATGAGCAGTTCTTC.

The chain joins TRBV18 to TRBJ2-7; D ambiguous. Germline assignment: CDR1 KGHSH and CDR2 LQKENI. V was clipped by 4 bases and J by 1 base, with 14 bases between them. The length of the CDR3 is 15 residues. Here the CDR3 DNA reads TGTGCCAGCTCACGGGTGGCTGAGTTTTCCTACGAGCAGTACTTC. It encodes CASSRVAEFSYEQYF.

The CDR3 spells CASSLGQGLTWTEAFF. The CDR3 coding sequence is TGCGCCAGCAGCTTGGGACAGGGACTTACATGGACTGAAGCTTTCTTT. This chain joins TRBV5-1 and TRBJ1-1; TRBD1 aligns across 7 bases. V lost 0 bases, J lost 5 bases, and 10 bases stayed unmatched. Germline CDR1 reads SGHRS; CDR2 reads YFSETQ. This CDR3 contains 16 residues.

The J gene is TRBJ1-4, the V gene TRBV7-9; D not certain. The CDR3 totals 11 residues. The V end lost 7 bases, the J end lost 8 bases, and 8 bases lay between the germline ends. Germline V gene data show CDR1 as SEHNR and CDR2 as FQNEAQ (reference sequence). Written as DNA, the CDR3 is TGTGCCAGCACCGTGGGGGAAAAACTGTTTTTT. The encoded protein is CASTVGEKLFF. Complete variable domain (other parts from reference TRBV7-9 and TRBJ1-4): DTGVSQNPRHKITKRGQNVTFRCDPISEHNRLYWYRQTLGQGPEFLTYFQNEAQLEKSRLLSDRFSAERPKGSFSTLEIQRTEQGDSAMYLCASTVGEKLFFGSGTQLSVL.